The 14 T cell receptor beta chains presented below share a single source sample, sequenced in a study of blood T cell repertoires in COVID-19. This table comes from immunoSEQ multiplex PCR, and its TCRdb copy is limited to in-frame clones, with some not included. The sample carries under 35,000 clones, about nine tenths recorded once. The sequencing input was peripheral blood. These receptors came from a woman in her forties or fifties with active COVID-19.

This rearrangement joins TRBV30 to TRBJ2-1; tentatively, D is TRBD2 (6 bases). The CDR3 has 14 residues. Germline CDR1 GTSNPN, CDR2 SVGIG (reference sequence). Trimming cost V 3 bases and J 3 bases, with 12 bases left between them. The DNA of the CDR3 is TGTGCCTGGAGCCTAGGAGCGGGCTACAATGAGCAGTTCTTC. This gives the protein CAWSLGAGYNEQFF. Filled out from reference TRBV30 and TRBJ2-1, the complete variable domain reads SQTIHQWPATLVQPVGSPLSLECTVEGTSNPNLYWYRQAAGRGLQLLFYSVGIGQISSEVPQNLSASRPQDRQFILSSKKLLLSDSGFYLCAWSLGAGYNEQFFGPGTRLTVL.

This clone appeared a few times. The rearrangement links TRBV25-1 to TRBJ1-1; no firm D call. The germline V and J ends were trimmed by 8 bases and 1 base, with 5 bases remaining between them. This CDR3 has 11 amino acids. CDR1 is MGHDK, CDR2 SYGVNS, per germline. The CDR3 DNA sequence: TGTGCCAGCGGGAGGAACACTGAAGCTTTCTTT. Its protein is CASGRNTEAFF.

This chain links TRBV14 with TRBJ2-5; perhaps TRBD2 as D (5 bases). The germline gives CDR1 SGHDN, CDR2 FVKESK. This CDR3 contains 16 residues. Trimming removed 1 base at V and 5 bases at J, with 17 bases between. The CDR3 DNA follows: TGTGCCAGCAGCCAAGGCTCTAGCCACCATGGGGAGACCCAGTACTTC. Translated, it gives CASSQGSSHHGETQYF.

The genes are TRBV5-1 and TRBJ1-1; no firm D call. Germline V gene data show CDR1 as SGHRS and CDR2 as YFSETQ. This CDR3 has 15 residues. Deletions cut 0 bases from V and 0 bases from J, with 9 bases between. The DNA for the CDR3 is TGCGCCAGCAGCTTGGTGACCGGGGTGAACACTGAAGCTTTCTTT. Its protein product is CASSLVTGVNTEAFF.

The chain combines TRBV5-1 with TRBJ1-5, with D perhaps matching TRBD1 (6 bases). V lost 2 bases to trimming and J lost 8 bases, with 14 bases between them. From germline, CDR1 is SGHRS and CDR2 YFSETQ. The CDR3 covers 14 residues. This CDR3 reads CASSLQGGEEPQHF. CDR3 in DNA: TGCGCCAGCAGCTTACAAGGGGGAGAGGAGCCCCAGCATTTT.

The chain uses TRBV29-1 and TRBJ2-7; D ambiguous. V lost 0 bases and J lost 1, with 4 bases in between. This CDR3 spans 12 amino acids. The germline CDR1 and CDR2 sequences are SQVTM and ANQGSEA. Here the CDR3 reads CSVEDRSYEQYF. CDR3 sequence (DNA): TGCAGCGTTGAAGACCGGTCCTACGAGCAGTACTTC.

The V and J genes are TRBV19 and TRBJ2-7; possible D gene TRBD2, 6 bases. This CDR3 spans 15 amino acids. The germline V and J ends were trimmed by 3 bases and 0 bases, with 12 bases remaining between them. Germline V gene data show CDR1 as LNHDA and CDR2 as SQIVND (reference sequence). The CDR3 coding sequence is TGTGCCAGTAGTATCGGTGTGGGACTCTCCTACGAGCAGTACTTC. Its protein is CASSIGVGLSYEQYF.

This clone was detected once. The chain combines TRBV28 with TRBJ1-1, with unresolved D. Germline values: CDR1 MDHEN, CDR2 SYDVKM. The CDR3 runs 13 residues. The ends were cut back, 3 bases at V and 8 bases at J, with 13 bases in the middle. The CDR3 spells CASSFALLGEAFF. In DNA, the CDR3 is TGTGCCAGCAGTTTTGCGTTGCTCGGGGAAGCTTTCTTT.

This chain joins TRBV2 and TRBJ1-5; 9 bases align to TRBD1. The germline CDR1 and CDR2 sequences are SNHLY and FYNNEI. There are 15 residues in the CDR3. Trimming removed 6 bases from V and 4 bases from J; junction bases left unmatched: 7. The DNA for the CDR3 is TGTGCCAGCAGCCCGGGACAGGGAAGTAATCAGCCCCAGCATTTT. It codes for CASSPGQGSNQPQHF.

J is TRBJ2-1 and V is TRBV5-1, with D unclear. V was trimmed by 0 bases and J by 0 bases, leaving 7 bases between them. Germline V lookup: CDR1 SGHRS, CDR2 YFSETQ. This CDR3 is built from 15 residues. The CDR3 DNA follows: TGCGCCAGCAGCTTGGCCGAGTACTCCTACAATGAGCAGTTCTTC. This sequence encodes CASSLAEYSYNEQFF.

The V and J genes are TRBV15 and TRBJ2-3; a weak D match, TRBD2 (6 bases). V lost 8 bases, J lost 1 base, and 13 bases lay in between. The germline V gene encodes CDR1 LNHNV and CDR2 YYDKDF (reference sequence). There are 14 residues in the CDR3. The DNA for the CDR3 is TGTGCCACCCAGCTGGGGGAGGGCACAGATACGCAGTATTTT. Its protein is CATQLGEGTDTQYF.

The CDR3 spells CASSYSGGTEAFF. As DNA, the CDR3 is TGTGCCAGCAGCTACTCAGGGGGCACTGAAGCTTTCTTT. The J gene is TRBJ1-1, the V gene TRBV7-3, with TRBD1 matching 7 bases. The CDR3 extends over 13 amino acids. V shed 4 bases, J shed 4 bases, and the junction held 3 bases outside the gene matches. The germline gives CDR1 SGHTA, CDR2 FQGTGA. The whole variable domain, filled in from reference TRBV7-3 and TRBJ1-1, reads GAGVSQTPSNKVTEKGKYVELRCDPISGHTALYWYRQSLGQGPEFLIYFQGTGAADDSGLPNDRFFAVRPEGSVSTLKIQRTERGDSAVYLCASSYSGGTEAFFGQGTRLTVV.

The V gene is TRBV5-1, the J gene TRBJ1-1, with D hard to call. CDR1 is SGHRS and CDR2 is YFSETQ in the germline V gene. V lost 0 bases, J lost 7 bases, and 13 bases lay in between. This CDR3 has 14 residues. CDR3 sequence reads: CASSLEAGGVEAFF. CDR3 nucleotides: TGCGCCAGCAGCTTGGAAGCGGGCGGGGTTGAAGCTTTCTTT. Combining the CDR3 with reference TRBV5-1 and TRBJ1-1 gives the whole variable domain KAGVTQTPRYLIKTRGQQVTLSCSPISGHRSVSWYQQTPGQGLQFLFEYFSETQRNKGNFPGRFSGRQFSNSRSEMNVSTLELGDSALYLCASSLEAGGVEAFFGQGTRLTVV.

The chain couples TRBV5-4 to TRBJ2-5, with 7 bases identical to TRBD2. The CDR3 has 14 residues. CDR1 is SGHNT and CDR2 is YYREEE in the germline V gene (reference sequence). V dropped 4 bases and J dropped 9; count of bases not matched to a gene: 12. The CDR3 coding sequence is TGTGCCAGCAGCCCTACAAATCTTCGGGGGGCCCAGTACTTC. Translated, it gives CASSPTNLRGAQYF.